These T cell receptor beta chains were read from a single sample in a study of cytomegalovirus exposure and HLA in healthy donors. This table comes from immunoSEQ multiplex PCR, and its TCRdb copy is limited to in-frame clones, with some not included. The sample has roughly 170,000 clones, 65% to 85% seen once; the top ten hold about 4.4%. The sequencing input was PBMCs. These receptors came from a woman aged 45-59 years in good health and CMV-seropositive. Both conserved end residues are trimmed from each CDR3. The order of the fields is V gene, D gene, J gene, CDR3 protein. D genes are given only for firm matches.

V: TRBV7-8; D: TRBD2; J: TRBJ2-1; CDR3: ASSQLAGAFKQF
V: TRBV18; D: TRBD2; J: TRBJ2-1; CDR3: ASSPPLAGGSGNEQF
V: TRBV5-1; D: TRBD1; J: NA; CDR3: ASSLPQGEMNSNEQY
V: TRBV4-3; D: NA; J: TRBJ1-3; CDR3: ASSQDSAPNTIY
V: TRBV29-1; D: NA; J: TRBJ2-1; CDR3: SVRDFNEQF
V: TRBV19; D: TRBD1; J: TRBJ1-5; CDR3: ASSLTGDQPQH
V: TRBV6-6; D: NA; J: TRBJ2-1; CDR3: ASTGGVNNEQF
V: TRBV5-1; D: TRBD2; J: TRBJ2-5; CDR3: ASSFGGRGAQETQY
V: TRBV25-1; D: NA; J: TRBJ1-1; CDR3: ASSGGEAF
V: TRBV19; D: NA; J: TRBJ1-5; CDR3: ASSILTGSVGDQPQH
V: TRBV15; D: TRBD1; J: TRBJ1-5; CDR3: ATSSDRGWQPQH
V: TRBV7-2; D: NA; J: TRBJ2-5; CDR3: ASWMAGPETQY
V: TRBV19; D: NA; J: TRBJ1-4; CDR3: ASSERRSGGDNEKLF
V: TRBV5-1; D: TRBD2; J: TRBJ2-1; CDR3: ASSFPTSGGAYNEQF
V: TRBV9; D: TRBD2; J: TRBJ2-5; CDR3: ASSATSGVGETQY
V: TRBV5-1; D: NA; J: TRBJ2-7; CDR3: ASSHRDSYEQY
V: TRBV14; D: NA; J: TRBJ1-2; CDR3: ASSQFGGYGYT
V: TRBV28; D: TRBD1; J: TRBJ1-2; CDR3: ASSLGQNYGYT
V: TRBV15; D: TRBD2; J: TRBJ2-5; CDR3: ATSRDLSSGGSKETQY
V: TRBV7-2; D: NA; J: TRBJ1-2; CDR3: ASSSQGGREDGYT
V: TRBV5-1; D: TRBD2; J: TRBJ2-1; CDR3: ASSLSWEIAGGREQF
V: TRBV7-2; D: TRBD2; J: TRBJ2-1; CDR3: ASSQGGTSRSGQF
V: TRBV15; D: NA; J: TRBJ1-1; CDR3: ATRARRAMNTEAF
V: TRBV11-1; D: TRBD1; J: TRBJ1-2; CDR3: ASSRDRNYGYT
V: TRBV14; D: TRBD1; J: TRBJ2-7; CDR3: ASSQGGQGYEQY
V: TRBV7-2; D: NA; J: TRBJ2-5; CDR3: ASSSQRQAQWTQY
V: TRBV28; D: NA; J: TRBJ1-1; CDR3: ASSTDGNSNTEAF
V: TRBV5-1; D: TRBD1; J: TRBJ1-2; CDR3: ASSWEDRVGYGYT
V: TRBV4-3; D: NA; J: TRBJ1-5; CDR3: ASSQDGGGAQPQH
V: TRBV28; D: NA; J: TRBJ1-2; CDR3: ESRGIYGYT
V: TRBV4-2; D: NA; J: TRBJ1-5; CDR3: ASSQDWGEVGQPQH
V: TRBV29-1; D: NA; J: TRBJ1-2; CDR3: SVAGASYGYT
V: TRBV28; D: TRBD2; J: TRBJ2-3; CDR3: ASSSPVGRGTQY
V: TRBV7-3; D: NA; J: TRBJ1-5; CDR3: ASSPCRGFNQPQH
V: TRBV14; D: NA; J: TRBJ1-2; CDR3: ASSHLKMGAGNYGYT
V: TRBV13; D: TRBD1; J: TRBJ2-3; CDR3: ASSLTGNLDTQY
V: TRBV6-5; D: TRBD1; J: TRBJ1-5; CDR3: ASSHRGSNQPQH
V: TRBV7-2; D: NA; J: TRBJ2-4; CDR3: ASSLESKNIQY
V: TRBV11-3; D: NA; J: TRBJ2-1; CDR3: ASSLAGSSYNEQF
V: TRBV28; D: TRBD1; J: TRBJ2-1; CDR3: ASSLGGQGRDEQF
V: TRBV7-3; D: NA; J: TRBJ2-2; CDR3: ASSLSPPGSAGELF
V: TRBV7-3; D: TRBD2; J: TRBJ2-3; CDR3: ASSSLAGGLDTQY
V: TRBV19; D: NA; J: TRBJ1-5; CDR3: ASSHLGANSNQPQH
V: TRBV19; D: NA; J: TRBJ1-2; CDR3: ASSTGGSPNYGYT
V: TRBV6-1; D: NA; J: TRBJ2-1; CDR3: ASSEEEGSYNEQF
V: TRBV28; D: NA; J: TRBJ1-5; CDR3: ASSFAFGEYSNQPQH
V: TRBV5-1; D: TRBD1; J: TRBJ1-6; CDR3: ASSEQGANSPLH
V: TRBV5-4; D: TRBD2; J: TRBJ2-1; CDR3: ASSQLGTRDNEQF
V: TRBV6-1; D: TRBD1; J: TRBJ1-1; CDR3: ASNDRADTEAF
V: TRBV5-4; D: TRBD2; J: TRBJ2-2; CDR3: ASSSPEGTRTGELF
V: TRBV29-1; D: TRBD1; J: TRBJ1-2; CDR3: SVGDRGFYGYT
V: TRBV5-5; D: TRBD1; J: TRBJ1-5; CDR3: ASSSGTGTNQPQH
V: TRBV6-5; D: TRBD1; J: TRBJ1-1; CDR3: ASSSPRDRLNTEAF
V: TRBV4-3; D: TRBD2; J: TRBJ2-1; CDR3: ASSLPGTSVKEQF
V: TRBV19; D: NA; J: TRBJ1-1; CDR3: ASSIGSAGDTEAF